A single sample is the source of the 29 T cell receptor beta chains below, sequenced in a study of CD8 T cells in ankylosing spondylitis. TCRdb itself ran the 5' RACE reads through MiXCR, one entry per CDR3 protein. This sample has 300,000 to 350,000 distinct CDR3 sequences, with less than 25% found just once. The sample taken for sequencing was blood, either unsorted or a sorted T cell fraction (not recorded which). Receptor source: a female donor with ankylosing spondylitis or in good health (not recorded which).

There are many counts of this clonotype. The CDR3 loop reads CASSDNGQGRQETQYF. As DNA, the CDR3 is TGTGCCAGCAGCGACAATGGACAGGGGAGGCAAGAGACCCAGTACTTC. The rearrangement joins TRBV28 to TRBJ2-5, with 9 bases matching TRBD1. Germline loops: CDR1 MDHEN, CDR2 SYDVKM. This CDR3 is 16 amino acids long. The ends lost 6 bases at V and 2 bases at J; junction bases unmatched: 10.

This clonotype was seen a few times. The J gene is TRBJ2-3, the V gene TRBV10-3, with TRBD1 identical over 10 bases. Germline lookup yields CDR1 ENHRY and CDR2 SYGVKD. This CDR3 spans 16 amino acids. The V segment lost 9 bases and the J segment 1 base; nucleotides outside the gene matches: 10. As DNA, the CDR3 is TGTGCCATTTTGGGAACCGGGACAGGGGGCACAGATACGCAGTATTTT. It encodes CAILGTGTGGTDTQYF.

The chain combines TRBV7-9 with TRBJ2-3, with unresolved D. The CDR3 loop spans 15 amino acids. The V and J ends lost 6 bases and 2 bases respectively, with 15 bases between them. Germline assignment: CDR1 SEHNR and CDR2 FQNEAQ (reference sequence). The CDR3 DNA is TGTGCCAGCAGTCCAAACATTGGGGACACAGATACGCAGTATTTT. It translates to CASSPNIGDTDTQYF.

This clonotype has just a few counts. The chain is built from TRBV12-3 or TRBV12-4 and TRBJ2-2, with TRBD2 identical over 10 bases. V dropped 3 bases and J dropped 4; count of bases not matched to a gene: 5. The CDR3 extends over 16 amino acids. CDR3 protein: CASSFRLAGPTGELFF. The CDR3 DNA sequence: TGTGCCAGCAGTTTTAGACTAGCGGGCCCCACCGGGGAGCTGTTTTTT.

This chain connects TRBV23-1 to TRBJ1-2; 10 bases match TRBD1. TRBV23-1 falls under the ORF class, with uncertain function. V was pared by 4 bases and J by 2 bases, with 4 bases of the junction left unmatched. The CDR3 runs 15 residues. The CDR3: CASSRSDRGNYGYTF. The CDR3 bases are TGCGCCAGCAGTCGGTCGGACAGGGGGAACTATGGCTACACCTTC.

The chain joins TRBV5-8 to TRBJ1-1; TRBD1 might be the D (5 bases). The CDR3 runs 13 residues. Trimming shortened V by 0 bases and J by 11 bases, and 14 bases separated the two germline ends. Germline V gives CDR1 SGHTS, CDR2 YDEGEE. The CDR3 protein is CASSLVVGRGAFF. Here the CDR3 DNA reads TGTGCCAGCAGCTTGGTGGTGGGCCGGGGGGCTTTCTTT.

The rearrangement joins TRBV12-3 or TRBV12-4 to TRBJ2-7; 7 positions agree with TRBD2. The ends lost 3 bases at V and 6 bases at J; junction bases unmatched: 5. The CDR3 contains 13 residues. The chain's CDR3 is CASSLSGAGEQYF. CDR3 DNA: TGTGCCAGCAGTTTGAGCGGGGCCGGCGAGCAGTACTTC.

Comment on this clonotype: This may stem from a read error, because a much larger clone lies one nucleotide away. The chain couples TRBV12-3 or TRBV12-4 to TRBJ2-3, with a tentative D call TRBD1 (5 bases). With 6 bases removed from V and 5 bases from J, the gap between germline ends came to 9 bases. This CDR3 contains 12 residues. CDR3 residues: CASRSQGDTQYF. CDR3 nucleotide sequence: TGTGCCAGCAGATCCCAGGGAGATACGCAGTATTTT.

This sequence joins TRBV29-1 and TRBJ2-3, with D uncertain. Per germline, CDR1 SQVTM and CDR2 ANQGSEA. V lost 1 base to trimming and J lost 3 bases, with 11 bases between them. The CDR3 runs 14 residues. CDR3 region: CSVEGAVRTDTQYF. CDR3 in DNA: TGCAGCGTTGAAGGGGCGGTAAGAACAGATACGCAGTATTTT.

The CDR3, as DNA: TGCAGTGCTAGGGAGTGGGGACAAGTTCTGGGAGGAGAGGGCTACACCTTC. It codes for CSAREWGQVLGGEGYTF. This rearrangement joins TRBV20-1 to TRBJ1-2; possibly TRBD1 for D (6 bases). Germline lookup yields CDR1 DFQATT and CDR2 SNEGSKA (reference sequence). CDR3 length: 17 amino acids. V lost 3 bases and J 8 bases, leaving 28 bases between the germline ends.

This clonotype turned up a few times. V gene TRBV7-7 combines with J gene TRBJ2-1, with 13 positions matching TRBD2. This CDR3 comprises 15 residues. Germline V gene sequence: CDR1 SSHAT, CDR2 FNYEAQ (reference sequence). The V gene end was trimmed by 5 bases and the J gene end by 8 bases; junction bases not matched to a gene: 6. CDR3 DNA: TGTGCCAGCAGCCCCGGGACTAGCGGGATTGATGAGCAGTTCTTC. The encoded protein is CASSPGTSGIDEQFF.

This clonotype has only a few counts. The chain links TRBV24-1 to TRBJ1-2; TRBD1 might be the D (6 bases). Looked up from germline, CDR1 is KGHDR and CDR2 is SFDVKD. Trimming removed 10 bases from V and 2 bases from J, with 7 bases in between. The CDR3 length is 11 residues. CDR3 protein: CATQGNYGYTF. For the CDR3, the DNA is TGTGCCACACAGGGAAACTATGGCTACACCTTC.

In its sample, this clonotype was seen many times. The chain links TRBV7-6 to TRBJ2-7; a possible D gene is TRBD1 (7 bases). The CDR3 has 14 residues. CDR1 is SGHVS, CDR2 FNYEAQ, per germline. Trimming removed 3 bases from V and 7 bases from J, with 16 bases in between. CDR3 coding DNA: TGTGCCAGCAGCTTTGGGACAGCTGGAGGGGAGCAGTACTTC. Translation gives CASSFGTAGGEQYF.

This clonotype was seen more than once but under ten times. The rearrangement uses TRBV20-1 and TRBJ2-3; 8 bases map to TRBD2. The CDR3 runs 15 residues. Germline CDR1 is DFQATT and CDR2 is SNEGSKA (reference sequence). V lost 3 bases and J lost 4; bases outside the gene matches: 9. This chain's CDR3 is CSASSGTSTSDTQYF. DNA of the CDR3: TGCAGTGCTAGCTCCGGGACTAGTACGTCAGATACGCAGTATTTT.

This clonotype was seen a handful of times. J is TRBJ2-2 and V is TRBV12-3 or TRBV12-4; 8 bases are a match to TRBD1. V lost 3 bases, J lost 5 bases, and 8 bases stayed unmatched. CDR3 length: 16 amino acids. CDR3 amino acids: CASSLETGVSTGELFF. CDR3 sequence (DNA): TGTGCCAGCAGTTTGGAGACAGGGGTTTCGACCGGGGAGCTGTTTTTT.

The V and J genes are TRBV19 and TRBJ2-1, with D possibly being TRBD2 (5 bases). Trimming removed 0 bases from V and 0 bases from J, with 12 bases in between. This CDR3 has 17 residues. The germline V gene has CDR1 LNHDA and CDR2 SQIVND (reference sequence). The CDR3 DNA sequence: TGTGCCAGTAGTATAGATCCCTGGACTGACTCCTACAATGAGCAGTTCTTC. Protein product: CASSIDPWTDSYNEQFF.

Ten or more counts support this clonotype. The V call is TRBV6-1, the J call TRBJ1-5, with 11 bases lining up with TRBD1. V trimming: 6 bases; J trimming: 3 bases; junction bases outside the gene matches: 4. CDR1 is MNHNS and CDR2 is SASEGT in the germline V gene. The CDR3 spans 15 residues. The CDR3 region is CASSPGQGDNQPQHF. CDR3 DNA: TGTGCCAGCAGCCCGGGACAGGGGGACAATCAGCCCCAGCATTTT.

This clonotype was found many times. The chain recombines TRBV29-1 with TRBJ2-5; maybe TRBD2 (5 bases). The V gene's germline CDR1 is SQVTM and CDR2 ANQGSEA. V was trimmed by 7 bases and J by 4 bases, leaving 16 bases between them. CDR3 size: 13 residues. Here the CDR3 DNA reads TGCAGCGCCGAGGGCAGGACCCCAGAGACCCAGTACTTC. Its protein product is CSAEGRTPETQYF.

V is TRBV3-1 and J is TRBJ2-7; a possible D gene is TRBD2 (5 bases). V was cut by 2 bases and J by 0 bases, with 8 bases left in between. Germline CDR1 LGHDT, CDR2 YNNKEL (reference sequence). The CDR3 contains 14 residues. The CDR3 is CASSQPGISYEQYF. The CDR3 DNA reads as TGTGCCAGCAGCCAACCGGGGATCTCCTACGAGCAGTACTTC.

The rearrangement links TRBV27 to TRBJ2-1, with 7 bases lining up with TRBD2. Trimming at V came to 6 bases and at J to 6 bases, leaving 11 bases not matched to a gene. Germline V gene sequence: CDR1 MNHEY, CDR2 SMNVEV (reference sequence). There are 15 residues in the CDR3. DNA of the CDR3: TGTGCCAGCAGCAATAGACTAGCCGGGGGCAATGAGCAGTTCTTC. Translation: CASSNRLAGGNEQFF.

This clonotype was recorded at least ten times. The gene calls are TRBV7-2 and TRBJ2-7; unclear D gene. Looked up from germline, CDR1 is SGHTA and CDR2 is FQGNSA. V lost 0 bases and J 3 bases, leaving 3 bases between the germline ends. CDR3 length: 12 amino acids. CDR3 in DNA: TGTGCCAGCAGCTTAGCTGTCTACGAGCAGTACTTC. This translates into CASSLAVYEQYF.

This clonotype was seen a few times. The V call is TRBV2, the J call TRBJ2-1; 9 nucleotides agree with TRBD2. Germline V CDR1 and CDR2: SNHLY, FYNNEI. The junction had 10 bases not matched to a gene; V was cut back by 4 bases and J by 0 bases. This CDR3 has 18 residues. The CDR3 DNA follows: TGTGCCAGCAGTGTTCCCGGGACTAGCCCCAGCTCCTACAATGAGCAGTTCTTC. Amino acid sequence: CASSVPGTSPSSYNEQFF.

This clonotype showed up just a few times. V and J are TRBV15 and TRBJ2-3, with D perhaps TRBD2 (7 bases). The germline V gene has CDR1 LNHNV and CDR2 YYDKDF (reference sequence). V was shortened by 8 bases and J by 2 bases, with 14 bases between the two germline ends. CDR3 size: 14 residues. The CDR3 here is CATSEGGFTDTQYF. The CDR3 DNA is TGTGCCACCTCCGAGGGGGGGTTCACAGATACGCAGTATTTT.

The chain is built from TRBV27 and TRBJ1-6; TRBD1 agrees at 7 bases. V lost 4 bases, J lost 7 bases, and 7 bases stayed unmatched. The CDR3 covers 15 residues. Germline CDR1 reads MNHEY; CDR2 reads SMNVEV (reference sequence). The CDR3 DNA reads as TGTGCCAGCAGTTCGACAGGGCAGGGAAATTCACCCCTCCACTTT. Its translation is CASSSTGQGNSPLHF.

This chain joins TRBV15 and TRBJ2-2, with 9 bases identical to TRBD1. The CDR3 extends over 18 amino acids. Germline lookup yields CDR1 LNHNV and CDR2 YYDKDF (reference sequence). V lost 1 base, J lost 1 base, and 7 bases stayed unmatched. Here the CDR3 DNA reads TGTGCCACCAGCAGAGGTTTTACAGGGGGCCGGAACACCGGGGAGCTGTTTTTT. Translating gives CATSRGFTGGRNTGELFF.

The rearrangement links TRBV15 to TRBJ2-1; 7 nucleotides line up with TRBD2. CDR1 LNHNV and CDR2 YYDKDF come from the germline V gene (reference sequence). V lost 1 base, J lost 7 bases, and 16 bases stayed unmatched. The CDR3 has 18 amino acids. The DNA of the CDR3 is TGTGCCACCAGCAGAGGTGAACGCTCTGGCGGGAGCGGTAATGAGCAGTTCTTC. Amino acid sequence: CATSRGERSGGSGNEQFF.

This clonotype was found a few times. The chain joins TRBV29-1 to TRBJ2-5; 10 nucleotides line up with TRBD1. CDR3 length equals 14 residues. Germline CDR1 and CDR2: SQVTM and ANQGSEA. V gave up 4 bases and J gave up 4 bases; unmatched junction bases: 6. This CDR3 is CSVGGQGTRETQYF. The CDR3 DNA follows: TGCAGCGTTGGGGGACAGGGGACCCGAGAGACCCAGTACTTC.

In this sample, this clonotype turned up a few times. The rearrangement uses TRBV20-1 and TRBJ2-7; D unresolved. Between the trimmed V and J ends, which lost 0 bases and 2 bases, there was a span of 5 bases. CDR1 DFQATT and CDR2 SNEGSKA come from the germline V gene (reference sequence). The CDR3 has 12 residues. Written as DNA, the CDR3 is TGCAGTGCTAGAGATCCTGCCTACGAGCAGTACTTC. It specifies CSARDPAYEQYF.

This rearrangement joins TRBV20-1 to TRBJ2-7; 8 bases map to TRBD2. The CDR3 runs to 14 residues. Germline V lookup: CDR1 DFQATT, CDR2 SNEGSKA (reference sequence). The junction had 12 bases not matched to a gene; V was cut back by 4 bases and J by 7 bases. In DNA, the CDR3 is TGCAGTGCTACCGTTATCGTATTAGCGGGGGAGCAGTACTTC. It translates to CSATVIVLAGEQYF.